This T cell receptor beta chain emerged from a study of regulatory T cells in long-lasting Graves disease. In this sample, this clonotype turned up many times. Library construction for TCR beta used iRepertoire HTBI primers and Arm-PCR of CDR3 regions. TCRdb used MiXCR to reprocess the multiplex PCR reads, holding one entry per CDR3 protein. The sample holds about 540,000 distinct CDR3 sequences, 13% seen once. The time point: newly diagnosed GD, antithyroid drugs for less than 3 months. PBMC-derived RNA was used for the TCR library. The same specimen was also included in a second study, on T cells in Graves' hyperthyroidism and ophthalmopathy. From that paper: Among the patients, aged 18 to 65, hyperthyroidism was newly diagnosed and had lasted under 2 months. Blood also held most thyroid clonotypes expanded beyond 0.001.

This TCR was sampled from a man aged 25 to 45 with Graves disease. Sequenced material: peripheral blood mononuclear cells (PBMCs), taken at new diagnosis, from a patient treated with antithyroid drugs.

The CDR3 region has the DNA TGTGCCAGCAGTACCGGAGGGGGGGATGGCTACACCTTC. As protein: CASSTGGGDGYTF. The V gene is TRBV5-5, the J gene TRBJ1-2; perhaps TRBD1 as D (6 bases). The CDR3 totals 13 residues. Trimming shortened V by 5 bases and J by 6 bases, and 14 bases separated the two germline ends. Germline V lookup: CDR1 SGHKS, CDR2 YYEKEE (reference sequence).